This T cell receptor (beta chain) originates from a study of blood T cell repertoires in COVID-19. Across the whole study: Whether acute or convalescent, the COVID-19 samples came from the United States, Italy and Spain. In each case, the material was cDNA or gDNA derived from T cells, B-cell-depleted T cells, or PBMCs.

Original methodology: Researchers report that nucleated cell counts were estimated from reference gene primer amplification. The protocol was immunoSEQ multiplex PCR, while the TCRdb copy is restricted to in-frame clones and leaves out a portion. That table gives V, J and clone size, and the DNA gave D and trimming. The table has approximately 330,000 clones, about 86% seen once. Sequenced sample: PBMCs or T cells enriched from blood (not recorded which). The receptor comes from a woman between 40 and 50 years old with acute COVID-19.

CDR3 sequence reads: CASSSQGFAPYGYTF. Written as DNA, the CDR3 is TGTGCCAGCAGCTCCCAGGGGTTCGCCCCCTATGGCTACACCTTC. The chain is built from TRBV5-6 and TRBJ1-2; tentatively, D is TRBD1 (6 bases). Trimming shortened V by 3 bases and J by 4 bases, and 16 bases separated the two germline ends. CDR3 length: 15 residues. The germline gives CDR1 SGHDT, CDR2 YYEEEE.